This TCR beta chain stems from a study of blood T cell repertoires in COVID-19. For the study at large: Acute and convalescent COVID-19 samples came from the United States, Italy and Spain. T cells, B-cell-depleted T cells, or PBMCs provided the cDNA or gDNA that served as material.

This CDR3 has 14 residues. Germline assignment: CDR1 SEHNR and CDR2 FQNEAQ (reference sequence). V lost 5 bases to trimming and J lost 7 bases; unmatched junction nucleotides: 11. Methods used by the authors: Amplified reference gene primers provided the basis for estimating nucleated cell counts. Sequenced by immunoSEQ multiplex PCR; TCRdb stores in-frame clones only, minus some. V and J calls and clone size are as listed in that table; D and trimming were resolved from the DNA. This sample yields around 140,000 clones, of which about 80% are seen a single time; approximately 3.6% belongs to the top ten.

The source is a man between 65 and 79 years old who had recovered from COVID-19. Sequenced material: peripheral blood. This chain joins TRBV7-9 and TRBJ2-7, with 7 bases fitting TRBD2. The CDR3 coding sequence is TGTGCCAGCAGCCCTAGCGGAGCCCCCTGGGAGCAGTACTTC. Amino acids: CASSPSGAPWEQYF.